This T cell receptor (beta chain) stems from a study of CD8 T cells in ankylosing spondylitis. Study-wide results and limits: A TCR beta motif of roughly eight highly homologous variants appeared characteristic of ankylosing spondylitis blood.

On this clonotype: Its matching antigen is unknown.

5'-RACE, quantitative and with molecular barcodes, yielded the TCR beta libraries. TCRdb re-derived calls from the 5' RACE reads in MiXCR, one entry per CDR3 protein. The sample yields 250,000 to 300,000 distinct CDR3 sequences, roughly 20% seen once. Germline V gives CDR1 MNHNS, CDR2 SASEGT. The CDR3 has 13 residues. Trimming took 6 bases from V and 6 from J; bases not matched to a gene: 7. The chain employs TRBV6-1 and TRBJ1-2, with 7 bases matching TRBD1. This receptor was identified in a male donor with ankylosing spondylitis or in good health (not recorded which). The sequencing input was blood, either unsorted or a sorted T cell fraction (not recorded which). This CDR3 is CASSNDRVHGYTF. The DNA of the CDR3 is TGTGCCAGCAGCAATGACAGGGTCCATGGCTACACCTTC.